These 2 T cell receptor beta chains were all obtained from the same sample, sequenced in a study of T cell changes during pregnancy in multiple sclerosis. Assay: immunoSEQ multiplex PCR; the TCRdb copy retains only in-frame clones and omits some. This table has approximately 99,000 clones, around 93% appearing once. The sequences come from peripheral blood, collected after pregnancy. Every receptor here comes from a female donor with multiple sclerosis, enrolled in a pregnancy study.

As DNA, the CDR3 is TGCGCCAGCAGCTTGTCTAGCCTGGAGACCCAGTACTTC. Translating it yields CASSLSSLETQYF. The J gene is TRBJ2-5, the V gene TRBV5-1; possibly TRBD2 for D (5 bases). The V gene lost 1 base and the J gene lost 5 bases, with 9 bases spanning the gap. The CDR3 has 13 residues. CDR1 and CDR2 (germline): SGHRS, YFSETQ.

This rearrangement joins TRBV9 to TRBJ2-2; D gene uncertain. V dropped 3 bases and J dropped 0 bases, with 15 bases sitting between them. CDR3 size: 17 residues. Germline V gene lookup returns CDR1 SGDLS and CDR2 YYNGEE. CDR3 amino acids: CASSGSRHRSNTGELFF. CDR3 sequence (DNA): TGTGCCAGCAGCGGCTCAAGACACAGATCGAACACCGGGGAGCTGTTTTTT.